Below, one T cell receptor beta chain is given with its context. The antigen is unknown. The sample comes from a study of beta chain features in type 1 diabetes. Study-level points and caveats: Moderately but significantly shorter TCRB CDR3s were found in Type 1 diabetes patients in all four CD4+ subsets.

cDNA synthesis used the whole RNA isolate, giving expressed TCRB sequences. Naive, central memory and regulatory T cell samples came to a mean of roughly 4 million reads. Sequencing used immunoSEQ multiplex PCR; TCRdb keeps in-frame clones, though not all of them. The table lists some 660,000 clones, more than 13% of them singletons, with 0.03% to 0.045% in the top ten. Blood was drawn once from each donor into heparinised tubes. The draws averaged around 0.12 L. CDR1 SGHRS and CDR2 YFSETQ come from the germline V gene. Trimming shortened V by 1 base and J by 0 bases, and 10 bases separated the two germline ends. The CDR3 is 16 residues long.

The sequence came from a man between 18 and 35 years old with type 1 diabetes. V and J are TRBV5-1 and TRBJ2-2; no reliable D call. Sequencing was done on a sample of naive CD4+ T cells from blood. The CDR3 protein is CASSLLGAANTGELFF. CDR3 sequence (DNA): TGCGCCAGCAGCTTGCTGGGCGCTGCGAACACCGGGGAGCTGTTTTTT. The full variable domain, its missing parts supplied by reference TRBV5-1 and TRBJ2-2, is KAGVTQTPRYLIKTRGQQVTLSCSPISGHRSVSWYQQTPGQGLQFLFEYFSETQRNKGNFPGRFSGRQFSNSRSEMNVSTLELGDSALYLCASSLLGAANTGELFFGEGSRLTVL.